This TCR beta chain was obtained from a study of T cell repertoires in cytomegalovirus infection. The CDR3 extends over 17 amino acids. CDR1 is MGHRA, CDR2 YSYEKL, per germline. Trimming removed 5 bases from V and 2 bases from J; junction bases left unmatched: 13. TCRdb processed the reads anew with MiXCR; each CDR3 protein has one entry. The sample shows approximately 270,000 distinct CDR3 sequences, around 20% of them seen only once. On this clonotype: Its antigen is currently unknown.

The origin of this receptor is a human donor in good health (CMV status not recorded). Some clones in this sample may be carry-over from other donors' samples. The sample in question was cultured PBMCs, obtained from culture after CMV antigen stimulation. The chain couples TRBV4-1 to TRBJ2-3, with TRBD1 matching 7 bases. DNA for the CDR3: TGCGCCAGCAGCGCGTATTCTTCCGGGACAGTCACAGATACGCAGTATTTT. Translation gives CASSAYSSGTVTDTQYF.